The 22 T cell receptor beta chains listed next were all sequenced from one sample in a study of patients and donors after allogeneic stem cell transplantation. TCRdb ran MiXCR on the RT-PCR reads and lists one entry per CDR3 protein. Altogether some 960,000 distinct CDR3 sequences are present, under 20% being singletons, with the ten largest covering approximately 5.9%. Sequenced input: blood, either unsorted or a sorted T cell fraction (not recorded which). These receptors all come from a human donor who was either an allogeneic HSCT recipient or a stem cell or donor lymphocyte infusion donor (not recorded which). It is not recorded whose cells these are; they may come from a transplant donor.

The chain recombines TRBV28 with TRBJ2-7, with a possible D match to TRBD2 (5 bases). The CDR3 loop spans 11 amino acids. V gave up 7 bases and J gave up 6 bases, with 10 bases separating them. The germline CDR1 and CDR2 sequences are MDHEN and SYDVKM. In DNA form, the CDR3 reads TGTGCCAGCACGAAGGCGGGCGAGCAGTACTTC. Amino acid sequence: CASTKAGEQYF.

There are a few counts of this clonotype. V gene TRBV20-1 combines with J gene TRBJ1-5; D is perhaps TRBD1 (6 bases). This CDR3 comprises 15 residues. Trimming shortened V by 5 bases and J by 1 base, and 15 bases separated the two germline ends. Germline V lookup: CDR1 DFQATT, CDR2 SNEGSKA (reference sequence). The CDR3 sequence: CSALKGGPSNQPQHF. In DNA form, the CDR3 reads TGCAGTGCTCTAAAAGGGGGTCCAAGCAATCAGCCCCAGCATTTT.

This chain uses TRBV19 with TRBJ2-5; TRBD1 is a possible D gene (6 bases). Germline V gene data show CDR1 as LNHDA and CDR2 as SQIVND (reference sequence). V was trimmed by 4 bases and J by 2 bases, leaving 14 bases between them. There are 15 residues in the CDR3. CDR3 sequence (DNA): TGTGCCAGTAGTACCTCTCCGACAGGACAAGAGACCCAGTACTTC. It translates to CASSTSPTGQETQYF.

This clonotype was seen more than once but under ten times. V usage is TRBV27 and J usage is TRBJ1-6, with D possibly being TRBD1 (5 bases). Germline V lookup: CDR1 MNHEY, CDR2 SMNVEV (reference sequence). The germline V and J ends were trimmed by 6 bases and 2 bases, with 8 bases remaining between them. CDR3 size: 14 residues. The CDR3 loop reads CASRPGPYNSPLHF. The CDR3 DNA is TGTGCCAGCAGACCAGGGCCCTATAATTCACCCCTCCACTTT.

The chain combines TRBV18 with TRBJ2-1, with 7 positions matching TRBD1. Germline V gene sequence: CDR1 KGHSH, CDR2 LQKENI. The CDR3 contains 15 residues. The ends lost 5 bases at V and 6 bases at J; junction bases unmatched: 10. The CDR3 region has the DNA TGTGCCAGCTCAGCACTGACAGGGTCGGCCAATGAGCAGTTCTTC. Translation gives CASSALTGSANEQFF.

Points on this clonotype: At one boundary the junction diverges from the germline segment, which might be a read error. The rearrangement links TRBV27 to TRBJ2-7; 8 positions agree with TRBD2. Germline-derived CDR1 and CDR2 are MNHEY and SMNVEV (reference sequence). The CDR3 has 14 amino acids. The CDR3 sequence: CASSLAGGSNEQYF. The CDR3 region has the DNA TGTGCCAGCAGTTTAGCGGGGGGCTCCAACGAGCAGTACTTC.

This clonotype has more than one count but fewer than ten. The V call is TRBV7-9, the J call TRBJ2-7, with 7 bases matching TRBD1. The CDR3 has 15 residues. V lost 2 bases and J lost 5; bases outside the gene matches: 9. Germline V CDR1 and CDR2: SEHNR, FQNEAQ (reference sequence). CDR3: CASSLFGTDPHEQYF. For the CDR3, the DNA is TGTGCCAGCAGCTTATTCGGGACAGACCCACACGAGCAGTACTTC.

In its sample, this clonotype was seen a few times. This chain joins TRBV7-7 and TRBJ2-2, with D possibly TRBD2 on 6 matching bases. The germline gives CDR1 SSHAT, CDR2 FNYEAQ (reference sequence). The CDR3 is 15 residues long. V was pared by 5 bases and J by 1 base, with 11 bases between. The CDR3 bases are TGTGCCAGCAGCCAGCTAGCGTTGAACACCGGGGAGCTGTTTTTT. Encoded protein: CASSQLALNTGELFF. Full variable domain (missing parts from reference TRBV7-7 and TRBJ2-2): GAGVSQSPRYKVTKRGQDVTLRCDPISSHATLYWYQQALGQGPEFLTYFNYEAQPDKSGLPSDRFSAERPEGSISTLTIQRTEQRDSAMYRCASSQLALNTGELFFGEGSRLTVL.

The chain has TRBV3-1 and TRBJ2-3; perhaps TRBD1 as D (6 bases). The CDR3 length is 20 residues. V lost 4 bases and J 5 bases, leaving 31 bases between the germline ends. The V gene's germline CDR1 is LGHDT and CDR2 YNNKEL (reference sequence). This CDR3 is CASSRLSPPPASRGKDTQYF. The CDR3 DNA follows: TGTGCCAGCAGCCGTTTATCCCCCCCACCAGCCTCCAGGGGCAAAGATACGCAGTATTTT.

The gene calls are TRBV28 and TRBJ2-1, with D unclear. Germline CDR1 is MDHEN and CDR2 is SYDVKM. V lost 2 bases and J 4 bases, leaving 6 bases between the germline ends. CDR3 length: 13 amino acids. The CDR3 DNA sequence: TGTGCCAGCAGTTTAAACGAATACAATGAGCAGTTCTTC. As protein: CASSLNEYNEQFF.

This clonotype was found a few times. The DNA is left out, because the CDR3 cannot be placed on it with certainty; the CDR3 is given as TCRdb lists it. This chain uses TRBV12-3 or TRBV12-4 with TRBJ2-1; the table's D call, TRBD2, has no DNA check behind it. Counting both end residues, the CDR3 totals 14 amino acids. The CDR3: CASSSSLARDEQFF.

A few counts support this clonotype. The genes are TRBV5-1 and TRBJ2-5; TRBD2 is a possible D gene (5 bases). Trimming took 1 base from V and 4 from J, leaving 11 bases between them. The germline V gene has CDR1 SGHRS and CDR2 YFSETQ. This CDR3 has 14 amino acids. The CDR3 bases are TGCGCCAGCAGCTTGTATACGGGAATAGAGACCCAGTACTTC. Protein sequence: CASSLYTGIETQYF.

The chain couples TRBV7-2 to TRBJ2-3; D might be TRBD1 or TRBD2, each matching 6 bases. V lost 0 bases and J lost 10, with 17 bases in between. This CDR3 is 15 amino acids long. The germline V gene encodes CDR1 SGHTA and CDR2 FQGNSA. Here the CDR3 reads CASSLAGTLRGPQYF. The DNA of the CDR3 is TGTGCCAGCAGCTTAGCGGGGACCCTCCGGGGGCCGCAGTATTTT.

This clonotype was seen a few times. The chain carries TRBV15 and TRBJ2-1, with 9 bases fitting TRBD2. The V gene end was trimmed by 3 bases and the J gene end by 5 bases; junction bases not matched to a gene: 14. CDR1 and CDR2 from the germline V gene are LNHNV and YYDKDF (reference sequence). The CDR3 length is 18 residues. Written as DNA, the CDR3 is TGTGCCACCAGCAGGGGGGGACTAGCCTTAGCCACGGACAATGAGCAGTTCTTC. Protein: CATSRGGLALATDNEQFF.

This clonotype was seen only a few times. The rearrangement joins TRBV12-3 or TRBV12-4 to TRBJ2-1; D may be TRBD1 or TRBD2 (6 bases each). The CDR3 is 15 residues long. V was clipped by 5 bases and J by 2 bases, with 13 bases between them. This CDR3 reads CASSGGLATYNEQFF. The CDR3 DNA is TGTGCCAGCAGTGGGGGGCTAGCCACCTACAATGAGCAGTTCTTC.

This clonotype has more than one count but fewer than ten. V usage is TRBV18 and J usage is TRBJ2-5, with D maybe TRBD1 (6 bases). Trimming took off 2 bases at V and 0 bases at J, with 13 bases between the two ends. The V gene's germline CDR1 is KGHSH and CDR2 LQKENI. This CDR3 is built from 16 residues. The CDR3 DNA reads TGTGCCAGCTCACCAGGGACACCTGTCAACCAAGAGACCCAGTACTTC. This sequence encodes CASSPGTPVNQETQYF.

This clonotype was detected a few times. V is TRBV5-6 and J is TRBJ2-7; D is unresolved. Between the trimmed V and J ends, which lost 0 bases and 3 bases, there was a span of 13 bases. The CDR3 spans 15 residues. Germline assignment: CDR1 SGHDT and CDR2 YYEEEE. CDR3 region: CASSLGAGAYYEQYF. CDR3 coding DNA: TGTGCCAGCAGCTTGGGTGCCGGAGCGTACTACGAGCAGTACTTC.

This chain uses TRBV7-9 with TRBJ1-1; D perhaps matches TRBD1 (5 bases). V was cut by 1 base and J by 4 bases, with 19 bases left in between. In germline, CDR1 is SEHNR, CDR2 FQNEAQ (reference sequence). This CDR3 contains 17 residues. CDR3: CASSLVRGAGVSTEAFF. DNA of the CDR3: TGTGCCAGCAGCTTAGTTAGGGGCGCGGGAGTTTCCACTGAAGCTTTCTTT.

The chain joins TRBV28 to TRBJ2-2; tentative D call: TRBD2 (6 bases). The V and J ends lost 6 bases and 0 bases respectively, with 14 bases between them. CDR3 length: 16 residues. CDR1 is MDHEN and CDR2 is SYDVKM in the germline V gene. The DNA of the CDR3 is TGTGCCAGCAGCCGGGGGTCTGTTTCGAACACCGGGGAGCTGTTTTTT. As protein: CASSRGSVSNTGELFF.

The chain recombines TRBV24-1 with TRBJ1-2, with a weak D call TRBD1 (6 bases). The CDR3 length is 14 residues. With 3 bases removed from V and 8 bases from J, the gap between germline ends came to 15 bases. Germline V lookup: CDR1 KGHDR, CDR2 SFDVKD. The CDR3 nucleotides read TGTGCCACCAGTGATGATGGGACACGGCGAGGCTACACCTTC. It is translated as CATSDDGTRRGYTF.

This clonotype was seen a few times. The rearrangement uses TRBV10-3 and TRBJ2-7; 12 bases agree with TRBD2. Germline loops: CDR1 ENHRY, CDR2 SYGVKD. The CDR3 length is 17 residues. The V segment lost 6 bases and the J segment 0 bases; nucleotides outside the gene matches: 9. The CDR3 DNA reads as TGTGCCATCAGCCCAACTCGACTAGCGGGGGACTCCTACGAGCAGTACTTC. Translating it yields CAISPTRLAGDSYEQYF.

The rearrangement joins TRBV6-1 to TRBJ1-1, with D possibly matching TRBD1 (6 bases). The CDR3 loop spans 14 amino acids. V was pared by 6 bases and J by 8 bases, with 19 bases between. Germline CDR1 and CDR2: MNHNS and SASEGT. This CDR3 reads CASRDPQGTSEAFF. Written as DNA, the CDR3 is TGTGCCAGCAGGGATCCACAGGGAACCTCAGAAGCTTTCTTT.